This T cell receptor beta chain was recovered during a study of cytomegalovirus exposure and HLA in healthy donors. Study-level findings and limits: According to reports, the classifier identified cytomegalovirus status with high specificity and sensitivity. Several top significant clusters appeared, in a later analysis, to be linked to common viral pathogens. In a later analysis, a missense DCLRE1C variant was linked to TCR beta V- and J-gene trimming. The likely origin of a cluster of highly shared sequence variants was a sequencing artifact.

This CDR3 is 15 amino acids long. Per germline, CDR1 MNHNS and CDR2 SASEGT. The ends lost 4 bases at V and 3 bases at J; junction bases unmatched: 8. Vbeta (60) and Jbeta (13) primers were used in the PCR. Profiling relied on immunoSEQ multiplex PCR, and the TCRdb table lists in-frame clones only, not all of them. The sample holds 90,000 to 120,000 clones, 75% seen once. This clone appeared once. Its antigen remains unknown. The J gene is TRBJ1-1, the V gene TRBV6-1, with TRBD1 matching 7 bases. Sequenced sample: PBMCs. The clonotype was recovered from a male donor in good health and CMV-seropositive. The chain's CDR3 is CASSGSLDRDTEAFF. CDR3 DNA sequence: TGTGCCAGCAGTGGGTCCCTCGACAGGGACACTGAAGCTTTCTTT.